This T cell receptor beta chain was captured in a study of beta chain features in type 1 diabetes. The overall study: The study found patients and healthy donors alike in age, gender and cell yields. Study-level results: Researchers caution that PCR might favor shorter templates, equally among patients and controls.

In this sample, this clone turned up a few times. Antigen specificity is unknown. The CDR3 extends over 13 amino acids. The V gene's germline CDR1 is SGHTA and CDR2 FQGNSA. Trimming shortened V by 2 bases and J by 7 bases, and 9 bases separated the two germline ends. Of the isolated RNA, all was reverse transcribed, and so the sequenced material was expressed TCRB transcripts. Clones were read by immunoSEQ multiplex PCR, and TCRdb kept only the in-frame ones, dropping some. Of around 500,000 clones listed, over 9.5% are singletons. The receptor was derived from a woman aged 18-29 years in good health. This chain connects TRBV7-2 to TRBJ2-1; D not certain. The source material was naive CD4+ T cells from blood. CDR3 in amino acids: CASSLFVGNEQFF. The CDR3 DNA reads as TGTGCCAGCAGCTTATTCGTAGGGAATGAGCAGTTCTTC.